This T cell receptor beta chain stems from a study of graft-versus-host responses after intestinal transplantation. Turning to the study itself: Transplants given to recipients were multivisceral, liver-intestinal, or isolated intestinal. Recipients across the board were started on anti-thymocyte globulin induction, then kept on tacrolimus and steroids for about 3 years. Study-wide results and limits: Maximum circulating GvH clone levels tracked with early post-transplant HvG decreases.

Some clones are missing from TCRdb's copy, which holds only in-frame ones; the method was immunoSEQ multiplex PCR. The table shows 2,000 or so clones, with 80% to 90% occurring only once. Graft tissue was processed to release intraepithelial and lamina propria lymphocytes. By share of the sample, this clone is large. What it recognizes is unknown. There are 14 residues in the CDR3. Trimming left V 6 bases short and J 2 bases short, with 13 bases between. Germline CDR1 SEHNR, CDR2 FQNEAQ (reference sequence). The sequence came from a human patient who received an intestinal transplant, so some T cells may come from the graft donor. The material sequenced was ileum tissue, taken nearly 70 days after transplant. This chain joins TRBV7-9 and TRBJ1-2, with unresolved D. The CDR3 protein is CASRREGWNYGYTF. Written as DNA, the CDR3 is TGTGCCAGCAGGCGGGAGGGTTGGAACTATGGCTACACCTTC.